A selection of T cell receptor beta chains follows, all from one sample in a study of CD8 T cells in ankylosing spondylitis. TCRdb reprocessed the 5' RACE reads via MiXCR and lists one record per CDR3 protein. The sample gives 230,000 or so distinct CDR3 sequences, roughly 25% of which show up once; approximately 0.61% is in the top ten. The sequenced sample was blood, either unsorted or a sorted T cell fraction (not recorded which). The receptors stem from a male donor with ankylosing spondylitis or in good health (not recorded which). Both conserved end residues are part of each CDR3. A D gene is named only where the DNA matches it firmly. Some rows have no size entry. The others give once, few or many, or a class for an expanded clone.

>TRBJ2-1|TRBV5-6|-|-
TGTGCCAGCAGTCCGTGGAGGCTAGCAGGCAATGAGCAGTTCTTC
CASSPWRLAGNEQFF
>TRBJ1-5|TRBV4-1|TRBD1|many
TGCGCCAGCAGCCCGGGACAGGGTAGTAGCAATCAGCCCCAGCATTTT
CASSPGQGSSNQPQHF
>TRBJ2-5|TRBV29-1|-|-
TGCAGCGTGGGGGGCGGGGAAGACCAAGAGACCCAGTACTTC
CSVGGGEDQETQYF
>TRBJ1-6|TRBV12-3/TRBV12-4|-|-
TGTGCCAGCAGTTACCGGCAGGGCAATTCACCCCTCCACTTT
CASSYRQGNSPLHF
>TRBJ2-1|TRBV20-1|-|many
TGCAGTGCTAGAGAATGGACAAACAATGAGCAGTTCTTC
CSAREWTNNEQFF
>TRBJ2-1|TRBV29-1|TRBD2|-
TGCAGCGTTGAACCCGGACTAGCCAGTTATGAGCAGTTCTTC
CSVEPGLASYEQFF
>TRBJ1-2|TRBV2|TRBD1|many
TGTGCCACCAATCAACAGGGGGCAGGTGGCTACACCTTC
CATNQQGAGGYTF
>TRBJ2-3|TRBV11-3|TRBD1|-
TGTGCCAGCAGCTTAGATCCGGGACAGGGATATACGCAGTATTTT
CASSLDPGQGYTQYF
>TRBJ2-7|TRBV10-3|-|-
TGTGCCATCAGTGACCCCGGACGGATACGCTACGAGCAGTACTTC
CAISDPGRIRYEQYF
>TRBJ2-3|TRBV20-1|-|-
TGCAGTGCTAGCCCTGAAGTGGGGGGCACAGATACGCAGTATTTT
CSASPEVGGTDTQYF
>TRBJ2-5|TRBV10-3|TRBD2|once
TGTGCCATCACATCGGGGGGGGCGAGGGAGACCCAGTACTTC
CAITSGGARETQYF
>TRBJ2-5|TRBV20-1|-|many
TGCAGTGTTGAGGGGGGTCCCCTAGGAGAGACCCAGTACTTC
CSVEGGPLGETQYF
>TRBJ1-6|TRBV12-3/TRBV12-4|-|few
TGTGCCAGCTCCATTGGAGTTAGTAATTCACCCCTCCACTTT
CASSIGVSNSPLHF
>TRBJ2-3|TRBV20-1|-|few
TGCAGTGCTAGACCCTCGGGGGGCCGCACAGATACGCAGTATTTT
CSARPSGGRTDTQYF
>TRBJ2-5|TRBV20-1|TRBD2|many
TGCAGTGCTGGCACTAGCGGGGGGCCCTCAGAGACCCAGTACTTC
CSAGTSGGPSETQYF
>TRBJ2-2|TRBV18|-|-
TGTGCCAGCTCACCAGGGGCCGCCTCGAACACCGGGGAGCTGTTTTTT
CASSPGAASNTGELFF
>TRBJ1-4|TRBV29-1|-|-
TGCAGCGTCGCGGGCCAGCCATGGGAAAAACTGTTTTTT
CSVAGQPWEKLFF
>TRBJ2-2|TRBV20-1|-|many
TGCAGTGCTAGGGAAGACACGTCGCTCGGGGAGCTGTTTTTT
CSAREDTSLGELFF
>TRBJ1-5|TRBV20-1|TRBD1|few
TGCAGTGCTAGAGATCGTACAGGGGGCCAGCCCCAGCATTTT
CSARDRTGGQPQHF
>TRBJ1-5|TRBV6-1|-|few
TGTGCCATCACGGGCACCCTTAGCAATCAGCCCCAGCATTTT
CAITGTLSNQPQHF
>TRBJ1-4|TRBV28|-|many
TGTGCCAGCATGGGAGAAAAACTGTTTTTT
CASMGEKLFF
>TRBJ1-5|TRBV12-3/TRBV12-4|-|many
TGTGCCAGCAGTTTAGCAGAAAATCAGCCCCAGCATTTT
CASSLAENQPQHF
>TRBJ2-2|TRBV28|-|many
TGTGCCAGCAGTCCCCCCTTAGGGGGTCCGAACACCGGGGAGCTGTTTTTT
CASSPPLGGPNTGELFF
>TRBJ1-4|TRBV6-1|-|-
TGTGCCAGCAGCGGGACCCTCGGCCGGGAAAAACTGTTTTTT
CASSGTLGREKLFF
>TRBJ2-5|TRBV12-3/TRBV12-4|TRBD2|few
TGTGCCAGCAGCGGACTAGCCGTTGAGACCCAGTACTTC
CASSGLAVETQYF
>TRBJ1-1|TRBV7-9|-|many
TGTGCCAGCAGCTCCCTTAGTCCGGGGACTGAAGCTTTCTTT
CASSSLSPGTEAFF
>TRBJ2-7|TRBV12-3/TRBV12-4|-|many
TGTGCCAGCAGTTTAGCCGGGTTGGGGGGGACAGCACTCTACGAGCAGTACTTC
CASSLAGLGGTALYEQYF
>TRBJ2-7|TRBV7-6|TRBD1|few
TGTGCCAGCAGCTTAGCAGGATACGCGCGGGACAGGGTTATCGAGCAGTACTTC
CASSLAGYARDRVIEQYF
>TRBJ2-3|TRBV20-1|-|-
TGCAGGCCCGTGCGTAGCACAGATACGCAGTATTTT
CRPVRSTDTQYF
>TRBJ1-2|TRBV6-1|TRBD1|-
TGTGCCAGCAGGGGGGACAGGGGGCATGGCTACACCTTC
CASRGDRGHGYTF
>TRBJ2-6|TRBV7-1|TRBD1|-
TGTGCCAGCAGCACCCTAGACAGGGGGAGGGCTGGGGCCAACGTCCTGACTTTC
CASSTLDRGRAGANVLTF
>TRBJ2-1|TRBV4-1|TRBD2|-
TGCGCCAGCAGCCCCGAGGATAGCGGGGGACGTGAGCAGTTCTTC
CASSPEDSGGREQFF
>TRBJ2-7|TRBV3-1|TRBD1|few
TGTGCCAGCAGCAGATCAGGGGGCGAACTCCTTTACTACGAGCAGTACTTC
CASSRSGGELLYYEQYF
>TRBJ2-2|TRBV12-3/TRBV12-4|TRBD1|-
TGTGCCAGCAGTTGGACAGGGGAAACCGGGGAGCTGTTTTTT
CASSWTGETGELFF
>TRBJ1-6|TRBV6-6|TRBD1|-
TGTGCCAGCGGTAGGACAGGAAATTCACCCCTCCACTTT
CASGRTGNSPLHF
>TRBJ1-1|TRBV5-1|TRBD1|-
TGCGCCAGCAGCTTGGACAGGGGAGGAGGCACTGAAGCTTTCTTT
CASSLDRGGGTEAFF
>TRBJ1-5|TRBV28|TRBD1|-
TGTGCCAGCAGAACCGGACAGGGTAGTAATCAGCCCCAGCATTTT
CASRTGQGSNQPQHF
>TRBJ1-5|TRBV2|-|-
TGTGCCAGCAGTGCCGCAGGGAGTAGCAATCAGACCCAGCATTTT
CASSAAGSSNQTQHF
>TRBJ2-7|TRBV29-1|-|many
TGCAGCGTCAGTTTCACCTCCTACGAGCAGTACTTC
CSVSFTSYEQYF
>TRBJ2-2|TRBV10-3|TRBD2|-
TGTGCCATCTACGGCGGGGGGGCCACCGGGGAGCTGTTTTTT
CAIYGGGATGELFF
>TRBJ2-3|TRBV6-1|TRBD2|few
TGTGCCAGCAGCCCCACTAGCGGGGGCTTCACAGATACGCAGTATTTT
CASSPTSGGFTDTQYF
>TRBJ1-6|TRBV12-3/TRBV12-4|TRBD1|-
TGTGCCAGCAGGGACAGGGGGGCTTCACCCCTCCACTTT
CASRDRGASPLHF